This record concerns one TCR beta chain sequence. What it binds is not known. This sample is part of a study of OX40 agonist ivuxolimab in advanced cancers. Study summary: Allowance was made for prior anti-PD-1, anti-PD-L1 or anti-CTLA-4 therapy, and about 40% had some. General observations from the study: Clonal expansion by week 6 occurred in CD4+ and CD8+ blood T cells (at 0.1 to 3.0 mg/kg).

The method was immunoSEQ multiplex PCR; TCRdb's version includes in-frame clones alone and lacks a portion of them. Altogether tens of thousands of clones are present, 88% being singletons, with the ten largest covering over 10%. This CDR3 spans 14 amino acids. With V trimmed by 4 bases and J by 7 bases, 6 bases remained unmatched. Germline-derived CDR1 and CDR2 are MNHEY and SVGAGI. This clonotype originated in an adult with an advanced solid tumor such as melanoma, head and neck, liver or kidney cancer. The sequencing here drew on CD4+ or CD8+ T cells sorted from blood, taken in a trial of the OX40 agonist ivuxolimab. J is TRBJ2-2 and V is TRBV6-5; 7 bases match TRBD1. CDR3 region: CASSLGGIIGELFF. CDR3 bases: TGTGCCAGCAGTTTAGGGGGCATTATCGGGGAGCTGTTTTTT.